This TCR beta chain originates from a study of blood T cell repertoires in COVID-19. Study as a whole: Acute and convalescent COVID-19 samples came from the United States, Italy and Spain. PBMCs, B-cell-depleted T cells, or T cells were the source of the cDNA or gDNA that made up the material.

The V gene's germline CDR1 is SGHNT and CDR2 YYREEE (reference sequence). V lost 5 bases, J lost 5 bases, and 13 bases stayed unmatched. The CDR3 covers 16 residues. Original data processing: Amplification with reference gene primers provided the estimates of nucleated cell counts. Sequenced by immunoSEQ multiplex PCR; TCRdb stores in-frame clones only, minus some. The D gene and trimming were derived from the DNA, and the V and J assignments and clone size from that table. The data contain just over 650,000 clones, over 80% of them singletons. The sequenced material came from peripheral blood. The receptor's source is a young woman with acute or convalescent COVID-19. V usage is TRBV5-4 and J usage is TRBJ2-5, with TRBD1 matching 9 bases. In DNA form, the CDR3 reads TGTGCCAGCAGTTTGTATGGGACAGGGATGGAGGAGACCCAGTACTTC. This translates into CASSLYGTGMEETQYF.